These 2 T cell receptor beta chains were all obtained from the same sample, sequenced in a study of T cell responses to AZD1222 COVID-19 vaccine. The data were produced by immunoSEQ multiplex PCR, yet TCRdb's version contains in-frame clones alone and is incomplete. Counted here are roughly 260,000 clones, approximately 93% occurring once; the ten biggest clones make up approximately 0.52%. The specimen comprised peripheral blood, sampled on day 0 of AZD1222 vaccination. These receptors all stem from an adult in good health.

The chain is built from TRBV27 and TRBJ2-7; TRBD2 agrees at 13 bases. Germline V gene lookup returns CDR1 MNHEY and CDR2 SMNVEV (reference sequence). J lost 1 base, V lost 2 bases, and 2 bases had no gene match. The length of the CDR3 is 16 residues. CDR3 sequence (DNA): TGTGCCAGCAGTTTAAGGGGACTAGCGGGGTCCTACGAGCAGTACTTC. This gives the protein CASSLRGLAGSYEQYF.

The chain recombines TRBV5-1 with TRBJ1-6; possible D gene TRBD1, 6 bases. The V end was cut by 0 bases, the J end by 5 bases, with 15 bases between. This CDR3 region has 17 residues. Germline V gives CDR1 SGHRS, CDR2 YFSETQ. The DNA of the CDR3 is TGCGCCAGCAGCTTGGCCAGGCAGGGGACGAATAATTCACCCCTCCACTTT. Its protein product is CASSLARQGTNNSPLHF. The whole variable domain, remainder taken from reference TRBV5-1 and TRBJ1-6, is KAGVTQTPRYLIKTRGQQVTLSCSPISGHRSVSWYQQTPGQGLQFLFEYFSETQRNKGNFPGRFSGRQFSNSRSEMNVSTLELGDSALYLCASSLARQGTNNSPLHFGNGTRLTVT.